This is a list of T cell receptor beta chains from one sample in a study of cytomegalovirus exposure and HLA in healthy donors. The protocol was immunoSEQ multiplex PCR, while the TCRdb copy is restricted to in-frame clones and leaves out a portion. The sample consists of 120,000 to 150,000 clones, roughly 81% of them appearing once. The sequenced sample was PBMCs. These receptors all stem from a female donor in good health and CMV-seronegative. CDR3s include the opening cysteine and the closing phenylalanine or tryptophan. Each record gives: CDR3 DNA, CDR3 protein, V gene, D gene, J gene, clone size. D genes are given only for firm matches. The size of a clone is reported for some rows only, either as once, few or many, or as a class for expanded clones.

CDR3 DNA: TGTGCCAGCAGCTTTTATGGAGGGTTGCAAGAGACCCAGTACTTC; CDR3 protein: CASSFYGGLQETQYF; V gene: TRBV7-8; D gene: .; J gene: TRBJ2-5; clone size: .
CDR3 DNA: TGTGCCAGCATCTCCGGCTCCTTAGACAGGGGAACTGAAGCTTTCTTT; CDR3 protein: CASISGSLDRGTEAFF; V gene: TRBV28; D gene: TRBD1; J gene: TRBJ1-1; clone size: few
CDR3 DNA: TGTGCCAGCAGCTCAACTCAGGTACAATCCTACGAGCAGTACTTC; CDR3 protein: CASSSTQVQSYEQYF; V gene: TRBV7-9; D gene: .; J gene: TRBJ2-7; clone size: few
CDR3 DNA: TGTGCCAGCAGCCAGGGACTAGCGGCGAACACCGGGGAGCTGTTTTTT; CDR3 protein: CASSQGLAANTGELFF; V gene: TRBV4-2; D gene: TRBD2; J gene: TRBJ2-2; clone size: .
CDR3 DNA: TGTGCCAGCGGCAGGTCCTACGAGCAGTACTTC; CDR3 protein: CASGRSYEQYF; V gene: TRBV28; D gene: .; J gene: TRBJ2-7; clone size: .
CDR3 DNA: TGTGCCAGTCTCGGTAGGGGGCTCCAAGAGACCCAGTACTTC; CDR3 protein: CASLGRGLQETQYF; V gene: TRBV25-1; D gene: TRBD1; J gene: TRBJ2-5; clone size: once
CDR3 DNA: TGTGCCAGCAAGGTCGCAGGGGGCGCAGGGGGTAACTATGGCTACACCTTC; CDR3 protein: CASKVAGGAGGNYGYTF; V gene: TRBV28; D gene: TRBD1; J gene: TRBJ1-2; clone size: .
CDR3 DNA: TGTGCCAGCAGTTGGCGCGGGTATAGCAATCAGCCCCAGCATTTT; CDR3 protein: CASSWRGYSNQPQHF; V gene: TRBV2; D gene: .; J gene: TRBJ1-5; clone size: .
CDR3 DNA: TGTGCCAGCAAGGGGCGACTAGCGGAAGGATACAATGAGCAGTTCTTC; CDR3 protein: CASKGRLAEGYNEQFF; V gene: TRBV21-1; D gene: .; J gene: TRBJ2-1; clone size: .
CDR3 DNA: TGTGCCAGCAGGGGCACAGGGGGCATGTCCTATAATTCACCCCTCCACTTT; CDR3 protein: CASRGTGGMSYNSPLHF; V gene: TRBV2; D gene: TRBD1; J gene: TRBJ1-6; clone size: .
CDR3 DNA: TGCGCCACCAACTCGGGGTCCAGGACAGGGAGTTTCTACGAGCAGTACTTC; CDR3 protein: CATNSGSRTGSFYEQYF; V gene: TRBV10-1; D gene: TRBD1; J gene: TRBJ2-7; clone size: .
CDR3 DNA: TGCGCCAGCAGCTTCGACAGTGCAACTAATGAAAAACTGTTTTTT; CDR3 protein: CASSFDSATNEKLFF; V gene: TRBV5-1; D gene: .; J gene: TRBJ1-4; clone size: .
CDR3 DNA: TGTGCCAGTAGTATAGTCGGACTTTCTGGGGCCAACGTCCTGACTTTC; CDR3 protein: CASSIVGLSGANVLTF; V gene: TRBV19; D gene: .; J gene: TRBJ2-6; clone size: .
CDR3 DNA: TGTGCCAGCAGCCAAGATGAAGCACAAGGGGGGGACTATGGCTACACCTTC; CDR3 protein: CASSQDEAQGGDYGYTF; V gene: TRBV4-2; D gene: .; J gene: TRBJ1-2; clone size: few
CDR3 DNA: TGTGCCAGCAGCTTAGTGACGGGGGAGGGGTCCTACAATGAGCAGTTCTTC; CDR3 protein: CASSLVTGEGSYNEQFF; V gene: TRBV7-3; D gene: TRBD2; J gene: TRBJ2-1; clone size: .
CDR3 DNA: TGTGCCAGCAGTTTGACCTGGGGGCCCTACGAGCAGTACTTC; CDR3 protein: CASSLTWGPYEQYF; V gene: TRBV28; D gene: .; J gene: TRBJ2-7; clone size: .
CDR3 DNA: TGTGCCAGCAGTTCAGAACAGGGGATGTATGGCTACACCTTC; CDR3 protein: CASSSEQGMYGYTF; V gene: TRBV28; D gene: TRBD1; J gene: TRBJ1-2; clone size: .
CDR3 DNA: TGTGCCAGCAGTTTAGTAGGGACAGGTACCTACGAGCAGTACTTC; CDR3 protein: CASSLVGTGTYEQYF; V gene: TRBV28; D gene: TRBD1; J gene: TRBJ2-7; clone size: .
CDR3 DNA: TGCGCCAGCAGCTTGGCCCTCGACAGGGGGGCTTATTCACCCCTCCACTTT; CDR3 protein: CASSLALDRGAYSPLHF; V gene: TRBV5-1; D gene: TRBD1; J gene: TRBJ1-6; clone size: .
CDR3 DNA: TGCGCCAGCAGCTTGGAAGTAGCACTGAACACTGAAGCTTTCTTT; CDR3 protein: CASSLEVALNTEAFF; V gene: TRBV5-1; D gene: .; J gene: TRBJ1-1; clone size: .
CDR3 DNA: TGTGCCAACAGTGATGGCGCGGCTTATAGCAATCAGCCCCAGCATTTT; CDR3 protein: CANSDGAAYSNQPQHF; V gene: TRBV25-1; D gene: .; J gene: TRBJ1-5; clone size: .
CDR3 DNA: TGTGCCAGCAGCTATTCCAGGGCAGGAGTCACTGAAGCTTTCTTT; CDR3 protein: CASSYSRAGVTEAFF; V gene: TRBV7-9; D gene: .; J gene: TRBJ1-1; clone size: few
CDR3 DNA: TGCGCCAGCAGTGAAGGGACAGGCGCCTACAATGAGCAGTTCTTC; CDR3 protein: CASSEGTGAYNEQFF; V gene: TRBV10-1; D gene: TRBD1; J gene: TRBJ2-1; clone size: .
CDR3 DNA: TGTGCCAGCAGCCAAGATCGGAACTATGGCTACACCTTC; CDR3 protein: CASSQDRNYGYTF; V gene: TRBV14; D gene: .; J gene: TRBJ1-2; clone size: .
CDR3 DNA: TGTGCCAGTAGCCACAGGGAAGCCGGGGAGCTGTTTTTT; CDR3 protein: CASSHREAGELFF; V gene: TRBV19; D gene: .; J gene: TRBJ2-2; clone size: .
CDR3 DNA: TGTGCCAGCAGAGTAGGACAGGGAGTGAACACTGAAGCTTTCTTT; CDR3 protein: CASRVGQGVNTEAFF; V gene: TRBV6-5; D gene: TRBD1; J gene: TRBJ1-1; clone size: few
CDR3 DNA: TGTGCCAGCACCGCAGGGTGGGTAGGCGAAAAACTGTTTTTT; CDR3 protein: CASTAGWVGEKLFF; V gene: TRBV9; D gene: .; J gene: TRBJ1-4; clone size: .
CDR3 DNA: TGCGCCAGCAGCCCCGGGACTACATACAATGAGCAGTTCTTC; CDR3 protein: CASSPGTTYNEQFF; V gene: TRBV5-1; D gene: TRBD2; J gene: TRBJ2-1; clone size: .
CDR3 DNA: TGTGCCAGCAGTGCCGGGACAGCTAACTATGGCTACACCTTC; CDR3 protein: CASSAGTANYGYTF; V gene: TRBV27; D gene: TRBD1; J gene: TRBJ1-2; clone size: .
CDR3 DNA: TGTGCCAGCCATTTGGGCAGGGCGGCAACTAATGAAAAACTGTTTTTT; CDR3 protein: CASHLGRAATNEKLFF; V gene: TRBV18; D gene: .; J gene: TRBJ1-4; clone size: .
CDR3 DNA: TGCGCCAGCAGCCGGGGACAGGGGTCAGATACGCAGCATTTT; CDR3 protein: CASSRGQGSDTQHF; V gene: TRBV5-1; D gene: TRBD1; J gene: TRBJ1-5; clone size: .
CDR3 DNA: TGCGCCAGCAGTGAGTCCCCTTCCTGGGGAGGGACCGACGGCTACACCTTC; CDR3 protein: CASSESPSWGGTDGYTF; V gene: TRBV10-2; D gene: .; J gene: TRBJ1-2; clone size: .
CDR3 DNA: TGTGCCAGCAGTATGCGCGGGAGTGGGGACAAAAACATTCAGTACTTC; CDR3 protein: CASSMRGSGDKNIQYF; V gene: TRBV25-1; D gene: TRBD2; J gene: TRBJ2-4; clone size: .
CDR3 DNA: TGTGCCAGCAGTTCGCCACAGGGGTTAGGCGGGGAGCTGTTTTTT; CDR3 protein: CASSSPQGLGGELFF; V gene: TRBV11-2; D gene: TRBD1; J gene: TRBJ2-2; clone size: .
CDR3 DNA: TGTGCCAGTAAATCCTCTGCTAACTATGGCTACACCTTC; CDR3 protein: CASKSSANYGYTF; V gene: TRBV19; D gene: .; J gene: TRBJ1-2; clone size: once
CDR3 DNA: TGTGCCAGCAGGTGGGACATAATTAATTCACCCCTCCACTTT; CDR3 protein: CASRWDIINSPLHF; V gene: TRBV27; D gene: .; J gene: TRBJ1-6; clone size: .
CDR3 DNA: TGCAGCGCTCCACCGACTAGCGGGTTTACTAATGAGCAGTTCTTC; CDR3 protein: CSAPPTSGFTNEQFF; V gene: TRBV29-1; D gene: TRBD2; J gene: TRBJ2-1; clone size: .
CDR3 DNA: TGTGCCAGCAGTTTTACAGGAGAAAACAATGAGCAGTTCTTC; CDR3 protein: CASSFTGENNEQFF; V gene: TRBV27; D gene: .; J gene: TRBJ2-1; clone size: .
CDR3 DNA: TGTGCCAGCAGTTCTCGAGCAGGGGCCCCCTACGAGCAGTACTTC; CDR3 protein: CASSSRAGAPYEQYF; V gene: TRBV28; D gene: .; J gene: TRBJ2-7; clone size: .
CDR3 DNA: TGTGCCAGCAGCCCGCTGGGCCGGGGGGCAGAAAAACTGTTTTTT; CDR3 protein: CASSPLGRGAEKLFF; V gene: TRBV7-2; D gene: .; J gene: TRBJ1-4; clone size: .
CDR3 DNA: TGCGCCAGCAGTGACTCGGGACAGGGGAATTCACCCCTCCACTTT; CDR3 protein: CASSDSGQGNSPLHF; V gene: TRBV5-1; D gene: TRBD1; J gene: TRBJ1-6; clone size: .
CDR3 DNA: TGTGCCAGCAGCTTACTGGGACAGGGGGCTTCCTACGAGCAGTACTTC; CDR3 protein: CASSLLGQGASYEQYF; V gene: TRBV7-6; D gene: TRBD1; J gene: TRBJ2-7; clone size: .
CDR3 DNA: TGTGCCAGCAGCAGACAGGGGGGAAACACTGAAGCTTTCTTT; CDR3 protein: CASSRQGGNTEAFF; V gene: TRBV9; D gene: TRBD1; J gene: TRBJ1-1; clone size: .
CDR3 DNA: TGTGCCAGCAGCTGGACAGGGTTCCCTGAAGCTTTCTTT; CDR3 protein: CASSWTGFPEAFF; V gene: TRBV7-8; D gene: TRBD1; J gene: TRBJ1-1; clone size: few
CDR3 DNA: TGTGCCAGCAGCTTAGAGACACCTACTAACTATGGCTACACCTTC; CDR3 protein: CASSLETPTNYGYTF; V gene: TRBV7-9; D gene: .; J gene: TRBJ1-2; clone size: once
CDR3 DNA: TGTGCCAGCAGCTCTGTACAGATCTATGGCTACACCTTC; CDR3 protein: CASSSVQIYGYTF; V gene: TRBV7-9; D gene: .; J gene: TRBJ1-2; clone size: .